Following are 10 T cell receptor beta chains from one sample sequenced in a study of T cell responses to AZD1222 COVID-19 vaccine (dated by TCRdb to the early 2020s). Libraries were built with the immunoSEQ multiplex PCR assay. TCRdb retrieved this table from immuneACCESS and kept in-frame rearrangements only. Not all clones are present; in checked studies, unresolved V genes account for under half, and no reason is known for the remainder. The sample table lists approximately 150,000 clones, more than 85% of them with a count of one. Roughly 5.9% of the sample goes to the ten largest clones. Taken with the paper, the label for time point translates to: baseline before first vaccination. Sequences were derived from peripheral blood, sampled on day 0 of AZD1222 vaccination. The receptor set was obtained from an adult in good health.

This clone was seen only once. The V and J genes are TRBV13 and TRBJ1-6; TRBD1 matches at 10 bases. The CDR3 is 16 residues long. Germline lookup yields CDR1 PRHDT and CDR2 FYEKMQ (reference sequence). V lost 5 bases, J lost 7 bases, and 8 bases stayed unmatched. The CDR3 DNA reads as TGTGCCAGCAGCCCGACAGGGGGCGCGCGAAATTCACCCCTCCACTTT. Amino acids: CASSPTGGARNSPLHF.

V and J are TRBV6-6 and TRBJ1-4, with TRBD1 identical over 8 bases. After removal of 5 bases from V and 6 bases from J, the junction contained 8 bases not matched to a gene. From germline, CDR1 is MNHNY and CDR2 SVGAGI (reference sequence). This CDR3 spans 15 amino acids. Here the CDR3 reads CASSRRQGSDEKLFF. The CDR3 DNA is TGTGCCAGCAGTAGACGACAGGGGTCGGATGAAAAACTGTTTTTT.

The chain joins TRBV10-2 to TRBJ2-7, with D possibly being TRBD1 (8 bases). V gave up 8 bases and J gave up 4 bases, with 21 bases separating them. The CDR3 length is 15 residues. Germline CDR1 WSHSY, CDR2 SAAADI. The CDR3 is CASCPRTGGVYEQYF. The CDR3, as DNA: TGCGCCAGCTGTCCCAGAACAGGGGGGGTTTACGAGCAGTACTTC.

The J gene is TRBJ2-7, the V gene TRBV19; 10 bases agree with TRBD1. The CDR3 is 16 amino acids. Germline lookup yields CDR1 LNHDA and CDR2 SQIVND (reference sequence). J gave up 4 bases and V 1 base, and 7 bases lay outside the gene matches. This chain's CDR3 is CASSIGLTGGHYEQYF. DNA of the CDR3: TGTGCCAGTAGTATAGGACTGACAGGGGGCCATTACGAGCAGTACTTC.

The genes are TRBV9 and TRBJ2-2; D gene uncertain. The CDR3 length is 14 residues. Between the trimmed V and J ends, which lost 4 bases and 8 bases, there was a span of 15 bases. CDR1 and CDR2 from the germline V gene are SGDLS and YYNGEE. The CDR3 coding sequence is TGTGCCAGCAGCCCAGGATCATCAGGAGGGGAGCTGTTTTTT. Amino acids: CASSPGSSGGELFF.

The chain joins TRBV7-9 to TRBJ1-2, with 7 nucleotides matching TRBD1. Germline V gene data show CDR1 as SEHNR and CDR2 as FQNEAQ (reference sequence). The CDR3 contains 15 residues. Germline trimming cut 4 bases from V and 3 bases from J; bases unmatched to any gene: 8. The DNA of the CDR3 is TGTGCCAGCAGCTCGTACGAGGGGGCCGACTATGGCTACACCTTC. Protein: CASSSYEGADYGYTF.

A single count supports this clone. In nucleotides, the CDR3 is TGTGCCAGCGCAGACATGTTGAGCAATCAGCCCCAGCATTTT. This codes for CASADMLSNQPQHF. V is TRBV27 and J is TRBJ1-5, with D unresolved. The CDR3 length is 14 residues. The germline V gene encodes CDR1 MNHEY and CDR2 SMNVEV (reference sequence). Between the trimmed V and J ends, which lost 8 bases and 1 base, there was a span of 12 bases.

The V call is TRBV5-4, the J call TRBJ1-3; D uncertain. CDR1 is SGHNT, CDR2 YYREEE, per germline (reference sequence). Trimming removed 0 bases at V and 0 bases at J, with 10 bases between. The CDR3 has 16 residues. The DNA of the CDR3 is TGTGCCAGCAGCTTGGAAGGGATCCGCTCTGGAAACACCATATATTTT. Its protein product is CASSLEGIRSGNTIYF.

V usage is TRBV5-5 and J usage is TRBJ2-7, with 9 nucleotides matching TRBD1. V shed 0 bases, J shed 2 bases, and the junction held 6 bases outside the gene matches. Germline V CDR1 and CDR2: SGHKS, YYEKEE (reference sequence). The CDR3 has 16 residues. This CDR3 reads CASSLDSRDRAYEQYF. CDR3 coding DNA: TGTGCCAGCAGCTTGGATTCCCGGGACAGGGCCTACGAGCAGTACTTC.

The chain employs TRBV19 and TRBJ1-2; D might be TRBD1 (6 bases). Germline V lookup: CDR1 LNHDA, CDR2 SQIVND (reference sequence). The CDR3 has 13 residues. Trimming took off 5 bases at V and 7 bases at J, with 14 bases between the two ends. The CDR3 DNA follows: TGTGCCAGTAGTTTAGGCAGGGGCTCTGGCTACACCTTC. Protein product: CASSLGRGSGYTF.